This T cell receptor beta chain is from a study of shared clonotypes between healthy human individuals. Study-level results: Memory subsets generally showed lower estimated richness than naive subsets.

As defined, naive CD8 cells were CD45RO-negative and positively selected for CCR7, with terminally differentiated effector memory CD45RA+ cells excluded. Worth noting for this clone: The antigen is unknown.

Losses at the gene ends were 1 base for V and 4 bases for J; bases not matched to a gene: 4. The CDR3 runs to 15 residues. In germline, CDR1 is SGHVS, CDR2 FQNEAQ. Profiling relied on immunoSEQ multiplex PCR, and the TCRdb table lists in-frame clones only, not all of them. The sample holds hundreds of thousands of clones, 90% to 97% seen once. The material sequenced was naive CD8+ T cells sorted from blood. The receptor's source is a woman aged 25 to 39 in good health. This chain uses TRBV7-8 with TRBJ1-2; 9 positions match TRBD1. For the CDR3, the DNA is TGTGCCAGCAGCTTAGTGGGGGACAGGGTCTATGGCTACACCTTC. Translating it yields CASSLVGDRVYGYTF.